The 17 T cell receptor beta chains listed next were all sequenced from one sample in a study of blood T cell repertoires in COVID-19. Assay: immunoSEQ multiplex PCR; the TCRdb copy retains only in-frame clones and omits some. The data show 150,000 to 200,000 clones, around 87% seen once. What was sequenced was peripheral blood. The source is a woman under 30 who had recovered from COVID-19.

A single count supports this clone. This chain joins TRBV10-3 and TRBJ1-5; TRBD1 matches 9 bases. The CDR3 length is 14 residues. V was pared by 8 bases and J by 4 bases, with 6 bases of the junction left unmatched. Looked up from germline, CDR1 is ENHRY and CDR2 is SYGVKD. The CDR3 sequence is CAIGDRVGNQPQHF. For the CDR3, the DNA is TGTGCCATCGGGGACAGGGTGGGGAATCAGCCCCAGCATTTT.

V usage is TRBV6-2 or TRBV6-3 and J usage is TRBJ2-7, with D perhaps TRBD2 (5 bases). The CDR3 has 15 amino acids. The V end was cut by 4 bases, the J end by 3 bases, with 16 bases between. Germline V lookup: CDR1 MNHEY, CDR2 SVGEGT. The CDR3 nucleotides read TGTGCCAGCAGTTCTAAGCGGAACTGGGACTACGAGCAGTACGTC. Protein sequence: CASSSKRNWDYEQYV.

The rearrangement joins TRBV7-6 to TRBJ2-2; no clear D. Germline values: CDR1 SGHVS, CDR2 FNYEAQ. V was shortened by 2 bases and J by 0 bases, with 10 bases between the two germline ends. The CDR3 is made up of 16 amino acids. The CDR3 loop reads CASSLMMASNTGELFF. The CDR3 nucleotides read TGTGCCAGCAGCTTAATGATGGCTTCGAACACCGGGGAGCTGTTTTTT.

The chain links TRBV10-1 to TRBJ2-1, with D perhaps matching TRBD1 (6 bases). The CDR3 is 17 residues long. Per germline, CDR1 WNHNN and CDR2 SYGVQD (reference sequence). V lost 3 bases, J lost 5 bases, and 20 bases lay in between. The CDR3 DNA follows: TGCGCCAGCAGTGACTCTTGGACAGCCTCTCCAAACAATGAGCAGTTCTTC. Amino acid sequence: CASSDSWTASPNNEQFF.

The chain is built from TRBV9 and TRBJ1-2; possibly TRBD1 for D (5 bases). The CDR3 covers 15 residues. Trimming removed 4 bases from V and 2 bases from J, with 15 bases in between. CDR1 SGDLS and CDR2 YYNGEE come from the germline V gene. The CDR3 nucleotides read TGTGCCAGCAGCCCTGCCCGGGGGTCCAACTATGGCTACACCTTC. Translation gives CASSPARGSNYGYTF.

This clone appeared a single time. The gene calls are TRBV11-2 and TRBJ1-1; 10 nucleotides match TRBD1. In germline, CDR1 is SGHAT, CDR2 FQNNGV. The V gene end was trimmed by 7 bases and the J gene end by 11 bases; junction bases not matched to a gene: 7. The CDR3 runs to 12 residues. CDR3 nucleotide sequence: TGTGCCAGCACCGGGACAGGGGCGGGGGCTTTCTTT. Its protein product is CASTGTGAGAFF.

The chain couples TRBV7-3 to TRBJ2-1; 7 bases agree with TRBD1. CDR1 and CDR2 (germline): SGHTA, FQGTGA. V was pared by 5 bases and J by 2 bases, with 3 bases of the junction left unmatched. The CDR3 length is 14 residues. The CDR3 bases are TGTGCCAGCAGCAAACAGGGGCCCTACAATGAGCAGTTCTTC. It codes for CASSKQGPYNEQFF. Complete variable domain (other parts from reference TRBV7-3 and TRBJ2-1): GAGVSQTPSNKVTEKGKYVELRCDPISGHTALYWYRQSLGQGPEFLIYFQGTGAADDSGLPNDRFFAVRPEGSVSTLKIQRTERGDSAVYLCASSKQGPYNEQFFGPGTRLTVL.

This clone has a single count. The gene calls are TRBV7-2 and TRBJ2-1; D might be TRBD2 (6 bases). The CDR3 spans 15 residues. V gave up 0 bases and J gave up 8 bases, with 14 bases separating them. Germline CDR1 SGHTA, CDR2 FQGNSA. CDR3 sequence (DNA): TGTGCCAGCAGCTTAGCCCGGGAGCCTGAAGATGAGCAGTTCTTC. Amino acids: CASSLAREPEDEQFF.

This clone was observed a handful of times. The rearrangement uses TRBV2 and TRBJ1-2, with D unclear. This CDR3 is 13 amino acids long. V was shortened by 0 bases and J by 4 bases, with 6 bases between the two germline ends. Germline assignment: CDR1 SNHLY and CDR2 FYNNEI. The DNA of the CDR3 is TGTGCCAGCAGTGAAGCGCTAAGCTATGGCTACACCTTC. Protein: CASSEALSYGYTF. The entire variable domain, with the rest obtained from reference TRBV2 and TRBJ1-2, is as follows: EPEVTQTPSHQVTQMGQEVILRCVPISNHLYFYWYRQILGQKVEFLVSFYNNEISEKSEIFDDQFSVERPDGSNFTLKIRSTKLEDSAMYFCASSEALSYGYTFGSGTRLTVV.

The chain couples TRBV6-5 to TRBJ1-1; D is perhaps TRBD1 (6 bases). V lost 11 bases, J lost 5 bases, and 21 bases lay in between. The CDR3 has 14 residues. Germline V gene data show CDR1 as MNHEY and CDR2 as SVGAGI. The CDR3 sequence is CAVRGTVRQTEAFF. For the CDR3, the DNA is TGTGCCGTAAGGGGGACGGTACGGCAAACTGAAGCTTTCTTT.

There are a few counts of this clone. The chain is built from TRBV6-6 and TRBJ2-1; the D gene is possibly TRBD1 (6 bases). V gave up 3 bases and J gave up 8 bases, with 11 bases separating them. This CDR3 has 13 amino acids. Germline V CDR1 and CDR2: MNHNY, SVGAGI (reference sequence). The CDR3 here is CASSYSGDDEQFF. The CDR3 DNA sequence: TGTGCCAGCAGTTATTCAGGGGACGATGAGCAGTTCTTC.

The chain combines TRBV5-4 with TRBJ1-6; 7 nucleotides match TRBD1. V shed 1 base and J 7 bases; nucleotides not matched to a gene: 2. This CDR3 is 14 amino acids long. Germline-derived CDR1 and CDR2 are SGHNT and YYREEE (reference sequence). CDR3 amino acids: CASSLRQGNSPLHF. The CDR3 nucleotides read TGTGCCAGCAGCTTGCGACAGGGCAATTCACCCCTCCACTTT.

The V gene is TRBV29-1, the J gene TRBJ2-5; 9 bases match TRBD1. The CDR3 sequence is 15 residues long. The germline V gene encodes CDR1 SQVTM and CDR2 ANQGSEA. The V gene end was trimmed by 3 bases and the J gene end by 4 bases; junction bases not matched to a gene: 9. The CDR3 spells CSVDLQGAIGETQYF. The CDR3 bases are TGCAGCGTTGATCTACAGGGGGCTATAGGAGAGACCCAGTACTTC.

The gene calls are TRBV14 and TRBJ2-1; 10 bases align to TRBD1. V trimming: 3 bases; J trimming: 10 bases; junction bases outside the gene matches: 9. The CDR3 sequence is 15 residues long. CDR1 and CDR2 (germline): SGHDN, FVKESK. The CDR3: CASSHVRQGAWEQFF. Here the CDR3 DNA reads TGTGCCAGCAGCCATGTCCGACAGGGGGCGTGGGAGCAGTTCTTC.

The chain carries TRBV7-3 and TRBJ2-1; 11 bases are a match to TRBD2. Germline V CDR1 and CDR2: SGHTA, FQGTGA. With V trimmed by 1 base and J by 10 bases, 15 bases remained unmatched. This CDR3 contains 18 residues. The CDR3 DNA reads as TGTGCCAGCAGCTTAAGTAGCGGGGGGGCTCCTCAACCCATAGAGCAGTTCTTC. It codes for CASSLSSGGAPQPIEQFF.

The chain links TRBV7-8 to TRBJ1-4; TRBD1 matches at 7 bases. The CDR3 is 16 residues long. V was pared by 6 bases and J by 4 bases, with 11 bases of the junction left unmatched. Germline assignment: CDR1 SGHVS and CDR2 FQNEAQ. For the CDR3, the DNA is TGTGCCAGCAGGAGAACGTCCGGGACAGTTAATGAAAAACTGTTTTTT. This gives the protein CASRRTSGTVNEKLFF.

This clone was seen just once. This chain connects TRBV6-5 to TRBJ1-1, with D perhaps TRBD1 (6 bases). With 5 bases removed from V and 4 bases from J, the gap between germline ends came to 11 bases. The CDR3 sequence is 13 residues long. Germline CDR1 reads MNHEY; CDR2 reads SVGAGI. CDR3 residues: CASSPGVSTEAFF. CDR3 coding DNA: TGTGCCAGCAGTCCAGGGGTGAGCACTGAAGCTTTCTTT.